This T cell receptor beta chain was identified in a study of T cell responses to AZD1222 COVID-19 vaccine. The germline CDR1 and CDR2 sequences are SEHNR and FQNEAQ (reference sequence). Trimming removed 1 base from V and 4 bases from J, with 13 bases in between. The CDR3 has 15 amino acids. This clone was recorded once. Its antigen remains unknown. This table comes from immunoSEQ multiplex PCR, and its TCRdb copy is limited to in-frame clones, with some not included. Found here are about 90,000 clones, about 89% of them singletons; the top ten hold just over 5.5%. Study-level findings and limits: In all cases, repertoires were sampled only after the peak T cell response. Elevations in Spike-specific TCR breadth and depth followed administration of two AZD1222 doses.

Second-dose recipients at about 4 or about 12 weeks were treated as one pooled group. The sequences come from peripheral blood, collected 28 days after the second AZD1222 dose. This chain links TRBV7-9 with TRBJ1-2, with D perhaps matching TRBD1 (6 bases). This receptor was taken from an adult who received the AZD1222 COVID-19 vaccine. The chain's CDR3 is CASSLERGAGYGYTF. The CDR3 DNA is TGTGCCAGCAGCTTAGAACGGGGGGCTGGCTATGGCTACACCTTC.